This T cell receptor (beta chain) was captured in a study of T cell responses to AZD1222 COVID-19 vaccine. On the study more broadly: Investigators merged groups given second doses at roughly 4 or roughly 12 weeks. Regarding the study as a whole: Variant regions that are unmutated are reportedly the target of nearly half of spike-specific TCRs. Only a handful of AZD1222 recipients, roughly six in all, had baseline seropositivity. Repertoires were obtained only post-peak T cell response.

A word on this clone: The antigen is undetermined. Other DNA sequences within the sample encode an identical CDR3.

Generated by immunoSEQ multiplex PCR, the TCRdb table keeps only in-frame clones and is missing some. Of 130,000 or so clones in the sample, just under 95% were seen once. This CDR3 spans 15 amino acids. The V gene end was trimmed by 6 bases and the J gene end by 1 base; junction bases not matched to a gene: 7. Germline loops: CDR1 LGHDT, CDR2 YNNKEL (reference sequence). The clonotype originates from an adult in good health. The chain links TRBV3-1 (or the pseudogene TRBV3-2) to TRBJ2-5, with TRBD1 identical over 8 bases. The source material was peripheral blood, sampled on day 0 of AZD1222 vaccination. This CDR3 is CASSLGTGGQETQYF. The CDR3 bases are TGTGCCAGCAGTCTGGGGACAGGCGGCCAAGAGACCCAGTACTTC.